This TCR beta chain was captured in a study of T cells after yellow fever vaccination. TCRdb processed the 5' RACE reads anew with MiXCR; each CDR3 protein has one entry. The sample holds around 310,000 distinct CDR3 sequences, around 4.4% seen once. This clonotype was seen ten or more times. The receptor was isolated from a man younger than 30 who received the YFV17D yellow fever vaccine. This specimen was PBMCs, taken 15 days after the yellow fever booster vaccination.

CDR3 sequence reads: CASSFGTSGYNEQFF. In DNA form, the CDR3 reads TGCGCCAGCAGCTTCGGGACTAGCGGGTACAATGAGCAGTTCTTC. V usage is TRBV5-1 and J usage is TRBJ2-1; 12 bases are shared with TRBD2. The length of the CDR3 is 15 residues. Per germline, CDR1 SGHRS and CDR2 YFSETQ. The J segment lost 4 bases and the V segment lost 2 bases, leaving 1 base of the junction unmatched.